The clone carrying this T cell receptor beta chain was counted a few times. Germline assignment: CDR1 SGHTA and CDR2 FQGNSA. This CDR3 is 15 amino acids long. V trimming: 5 bases; J trimming: 3 bases; junction bases outside the gene matches: 5. These data come from a study of T cells after yellow fever vaccination. MiXCR was run by TCRdb on the 5' RACE reads, yielding one entry per CDR3 protein. The table shows about 96,000 distinct CDR3 sequences, with roughly 8.2% occurring only once. Sample: CD8+ T cells not binding an NS4B(214-222) dextramer, sorted from PBMCs, taken less than 16 days after the first yellow fever vaccination. The genes are TRBV7-2 and TRBJ1-5, with TRBD1 matching 9 bases. The receptor was derived from a man between 18 and 35 years old who received the YFV17D yellow fever vaccine. The CDR3 spells CASSPGTGINQPQHF. CDR3 nucleotides: TGTGCCAGCAGCCCCGGGACAGGGATCAATCAGCCCCAGCATTTT.